The 6 T cell receptor beta chains given below trace back to one sample, sequenced in a study of CD8+ T cells in alopecia areata. Treatment denoted: oral pan-JAK inhibitor, 5-10 mg twice daily. Following RNA extraction, reverse transcription yielded cDNA that acted as the sequencing template. Method: immunoSEQ multiplex PCR; TCRdb's copy keeps in-frame clones and lacks some. This table holds around 190,000 clones, over 60% found once. The sequenced sample was CD4+ T cells sorted from blood, obtained at week 4, from a patient treated with tofacitinib. Receptors were obtained from a human donor with alopecia areata.

The V gene is TRBV6-5, the J gene TRBJ1-5; D is unresolved. CDR3 size: 13 residues. Trimming removed 5 bases at V and 5 bases at J, with 10 bases between. Germline V gene data show CDR1 as MNHEY and CDR2 as SVGAGI. In DNA, the CDR3 is TGTGCCAGCAGTCATGATGGAGATCAGCCCCAGCATTTT. It encodes CASSHDGDQPQHF.

The chain combines TRBV13 with TRBJ1-4; 12 positions match TRBD1. The CDR3 sequence is 15 residues long. The germline V gene encodes CDR1 PRHDT and CDR2 FYEKMQ (reference sequence). V shed 5 bases, J shed 7 bases, and the junction held 5 bases outside the gene matches. The CDR3 DNA reads TGTGCCAGCAGCGGCCGGGACAGGGGGCCTGAAAAACTGTTTTTT. Amino acid sequence: CASSGRDRGPEKLFF.

This clone was seen once. The chain carries TRBV6-5 and TRBJ1-1; possibly TRBD1 for D (5 bases). Germline V gives CDR1 MNHEY, CDR2 SVGAGI. The CDR3 loop spans 14 amino acids. Trimming removed 0 bases at V and 8 bases at J, with 13 bases between. The CDR3 loop is CASSYSPGAGEAFF. The CDR3, as DNA: TGTGCCAGCAGTTACTCCCCTGGGGCCGGCGAAGCTTTCTTT.

This clone was found a few times. This chain uses TRBV29-1 with TRBJ1-3; tentatively, D is TRBD1 (6 bases). The CDR3 has 14 residues. Trimming cost V 4 bases and J 3 bases, with 13 bases left between them. The germline gives CDR1 SQVTM, CDR2 ANQGSEA. CDR3 in DNA: TGCAGCGTTGCCTGGGGGCTTCATGGAAACACCATATATTTT. Its protein product is CSVAWGLHGNTIYF.

The chain links TRBV10-3 to TRBJ2-3, with D uncertain. With 2 bases removed from V and 6 bases from J, the gap between germline ends came to 6 bases. CDR3 length: 12 amino acids. Germline V gene sequence: CDR1 ENHRY, CDR2 SYGVKD. The CDR3 DNA follows: TGTGCCATCAGTGAGGAGAGTGATACGCAGTATTTT. This sequence encodes CAISEESDTQYF.

This clone was picked up one time. This likely comes from a read error, as the CDR3 has no conserved phenylalanine or tryptophan at its end. The chain links TRBV5-1 to TRBJ2-7; either TRBD1 or TRBD2 may fit D (5 bases each). The germline V and J ends were trimmed by 5 bases and 5 bases, with 14 bases remaining between them. Germline V lookup: CDR1 SGHRS, CDR2 YFSETQ. The CDR3 extends over 13 amino acids. The CDR3 is CASSRDGQDEQYL. The CDR3 DNA sequence: TGCGCCAGCAGTAGGGACGGACAAGACGAGCAGTACCTC.